Listed below are T cell receptor beta chains from one sample, sequenced in a study of glioma-infiltrating T cells. One entry per CDR3 protein results from TCRdb running MiXCR on the multiplex PCR reads. Of about 94,000 distinct CDR3 sequences in the sample, around a quarter were seen once. The material sequenced was glioma tissue, nonneoplastic brain tissue, or PBMCs (not recorded which). These receptors were collected from a human donor with low-grade glioma or glioblastoma, undergoing nonglioma brain surgery, or in good health (not recorded which). The CDR3 runs from the conserved cysteine through the conserved F or W. A D gene is named only where the DNA matches it firmly. Expanded clones get a size class; other rows say once, few or many, or leave the size out.

D gene | J gene | V gene | CDR3 length | clone size | CDR3 protein | CDR3 DNA
- | TRBJ2-1 | TRBV2 | 13 | many | CASSDRLGNEQFF | TGTGCCAGCAGTGATCGACTGGGGAATGAGCAGTTCTTC
- | TRBJ1-5 | TRBV2 | 14 | many | CASNLQGTHQPQHF | TGTGCCAGCAACCTTCAGGGGACCCATCAGCCCCAGCATTTT
TRBD2 | TRBJ2-3 | TRBV18 | 15 | many | CASSPLAGEEDTQYF | TGTGCCAGCTCACCTTTGGCGGGAGAGGAAGATACGCAGTATTTT
TRBD1 | TRBJ2-7 | TRBV29-1 | 15 | few | CSGGVGTGVSLEQYF | TGCAGCGGAGGAGTGGGGACAGGGGTGTCCCTCGAGCAGTACTTC
- | TRBJ1-2 | TRBV19 | 14 | many | CASRAQGTNYGYTF | TGTGCCAGTAGAGCTCAGGGAACTAACTATGGCTACACCTTC
TRBD1 | TRBJ1-2 | TRBV27 | 14 | once | CASSSDRENCGYTF | TGTGCCAGCAGTTCGGACAGGGAAAACTGCGGCTACACCTTC
- | TRBJ1-2 | TRBV2 | 14 | many | CASSVAGRNYGYTF | TGTGCCAGCAGTGTGGCGGGCAGAAACTATGGCTACACCTTC
TRBD2 | TRBJ2-3 | TRBV27 | 15 | many | CASSSRGVGTDTQYF | TGTGCCAGCAGTTCACGGGGGGTCGGCACAGATACGCAGTATTTT
TRBD1 | TRBJ2-3 | TRBV6-1 | 15 | many | CASSPDRGNTDTQYF | TGTGCCAGCAGTCCGGACAGGGGAAACACAGATACGCAGTATTTT
- | TRBJ2-3 | TRBV6-6 | 14 | many | CASSYVGTQDTQYF | TGTGCCAGCAGTTACGTTGGGACCCAAGATACGCAGTATTTT
TRBD1 | TRBJ2-7 | TRBV7-7 | 13 | - | CASSPGGNFEQYF | TGTGCCAGCAGCCCAGGGGGCAATTTCGAGCAGTACTTC
- | TRBJ2-3 | TRBV12-3/TRBV12-4 | 15 | many | CASSQRTTSTDTQYF | TGTGCCAGCAGCCAAAGGACTACTAGCACAGATACGCAGTATTTT
TRBD1 | TRBJ2-7 | TRBV6-1 | 15 | many | CASSDVGQGIYEQYF | TGTGCCAGCAGTGATGTCGGACAGGGGATATACGAGCAGTACTTC
- | TRBJ1-4 | TRBV15 | 16 | few | CATSREAGATNEKLFF | TGTGCCACCAGCAGAGAGGCCGGAGCAACTAATGAAAAACTGTTTTTT
TRBD2 | TRBJ2-3 | TRBV20-1 | 14 | few | CSAPIKRDTDTQYF | TGCAGTGCACCTATAAAGCGGGACACAGATACGCAGTATTTT
- | TRBJ2-7 | TRBV2 | 15 | few | CASSEWPQGSYEQYF | TGTGCCAGCAGTGAATGGCCGCAGGGCAGCTACGAGCAGTACTTC
TRBD1 | TRBJ2-3 | TRBV6-1 | 15 | many | CASKTGTASTDTQYF | TGTGCCAGCAAAACCGGGACAGCCAGCACAGATACGCAGTATTTT
- | TRBJ2-7 | TRBV6-1 | 14 | many | CASSEGRGSYEQYF | TGTGCCAGCAGTGAAGGTCGGGGGTCCTACGAGCAGTACTTC
TRBD1 | TRBJ1-2 | TRBV7-6 | 15 | many | CASSLGGQHNYGYTF | TGTGCCAGCAGCTTAGGGGGACAGCACAACTATGGCTACACCTTC
TRBD2 | TRBJ2-7 | TRBV7-2 | 16 | many | CASSVWTSGRSHEQYF | TGTGCCAGCAGCGTCTGGACTAGCGGGAGAAGTCACGAGCAGTACTTC
TRBD1 | TRBJ2-3 | TRBV2 | 15 | - | CASSPLTGRTDTQYF | TGTGCCAGCAGTCCTCTGACAGGGCGCACAGATACGCAGTATTTT
- | TRBJ2-1 | TRBV20-1 | 11 | many | CSARDVAVQFF | TGCAGTGCTAGAGATGTGGCGGTGCAGTTCTTC
TRBD1 | TRBJ1-4 | TRBV2 | 15 | once | CASSQAGTGDEKLFF | TGTGCCAGCAGTCAGGCCGGGACAGGGGACGAAAAACTGTTTTTT